This is a list of T cell receptor beta chains from one sample in a study of T-cell reconstitution after alpha-beta-depleted transplantation in children. In TCRdb, the PCR reads were re-called with MiXCR into one record per CDR3 protein. Among roughly 180,000 distinct CDR3 sequences, just over 14% were seen once, and the ten largest hold about 13%. Sequenced material: PBMCs from the stem cell graft donor, taken from the stem cell graft. The source of these receptors is a human donor who donated a stem cell graft to a child with acute lymphoblastic leukemia. CDR3s include the opening cysteine and the closing phenylalanine or tryptophan. The order of the fields is clone size, V gene, D gene, J gene, CDR3 DNA, CDR3 protein. A D gene is named only where the DNA matches it firmly. Clone size is given for some rows only: seen once, a few or many times, or a class if the clone is expanded.

size: many
V: TRBV27
D: TRBD1
J: TRBJ1-4
DNA: TGTGCCAGCAGGGAAGGACAGGGGATTGGTGAAAAACTGTTTTTT
CDR3: CASREGQGIGEKLFF

size: many
V: TRBV5-1
D: TRBD2
J: TRBJ2-7
DNA: TGCGCCAGCAGCTTATCCGGGACTAGCTCCTACGAGCAGTACTTC
CDR3: CASSLSGTSSYEQYF

size: many
V: TRBV7-9
D: NA
J: TRBJ2-7
DNA: TGTGCCAGCAGCTTCGAAGGGGAGTCCTACGAGCAGTACTTC
CDR3: CASSFEGESYEQYF

size: many
V: TRBV6-5
D: NA
J: TRBJ1-1
DNA: TGTGCCAGCAGTTATGCGAGTCTGGGTCCGCTGTCTTGGAACACTGAAGCTTTCTTT
CDR3: CASSYASLGPLSWNTEAFF

size: many
V: TRBV28
D: TRBD2
J: TRBJ2-3
DNA: TGTGCCAGCAGCCCGACCGGGACTAGCTGGAGCATGGATGATACGCAGTATTTT
CDR3: CASSPTGTSWSMDDTQYF

size: many
V: TRBV7-2
D: NA
J: TRBJ2-7
DNA: TGTGCCAGCAGCTTGAATCGGGAGCAGTACTTC
CDR3: CASSLNREQYF

size: many
V: TRBV12-3/TRBV12-4
D: NA
J: TRBJ2-5
DNA: TGTGCCAGCAGAACCTTTGACAGCAGGGAGACCCAGTACTTC
CDR3: CASRTFDSRETQYF

size: NA
V: TRBV19
D: TRBD2
J: TRBJ2-1
DNA: TGTGCCAGTAGTAACTTGGTAGCGGGGCTCGTGGAGCAGTTCTTC
CDR3: CASSNLVAGLVEQFF

size: many
V: TRBV5-1
D: NA
J: TRBJ2-2
DNA: TGCGCCAGCAGCCGGGGTAGCTGGGGACGCACCGGGGAGCTGTTTTTT
CDR3: CASSRGSWGRTGELFF

size: many
V: TRBV5-1
D: NA
J: TRBJ2-7
DNA: TGCGCCAGCAGCTTGAAGGACTTTACCTACGAGCAGTACTTC
CDR3: CASSLKDFTYEQYF

size: many
V: TRBV20-1
D: NA
J: TRBJ2-1
DNA: TGCAGTGCTAGAGATAGCGGAAGCTCCTACAATGAGCAGTTCTTC
CDR3: CSARDSGSSYNEQFF

size: many
V: TRBV10-2
D: NA
J: TRBJ2-5
DNA: TGCGCCAGCAGGATACCCGGTCGGGAGACCCAGTACTTC
CDR3: CASRIPGRETQYF

size: many
V: TRBV28
D: NA
J: TRBJ1-5
DNA: TGTGCCAGCAGACTGGGCAGCCATAGCAATCAGCCCCAGCATTTT
CDR3: CASRLGSHSNQPQHF

size: many
V: TRBV12-3/TRBV12-4
D: TRBD2
J: TRBJ2-7
DNA: TGTGCCAGCAGTTTTGCTAGCGGGAGGATCTACGAGCAGTACTTC
CDR3: CASSFASGRIYEQYF

size: many
V: TRBV6-5
D: NA
J: TRBJ1-1
DNA: TGTGCCAGCAGTTTCCAGAAGAACACTGAAGCTTTCTTT
CDR3: CASSFQKNTEAFF

size: many
V: TRBV28
D: NA
J: TRBJ1-1
DNA: TGTGCCAGCGGTTTTGGCACTGAAGCTTTCTTT
CDR3: CASGFGTEAFF

size: NA
V: TRBV29-1
D: NA
J: TRBJ1-2
DNA: TGCAGCGTCTACCGACAGGTCCCTTATGGCTACACCTTC
CDR3: CSVYRQVPYGYTF

size: many
V: TRBV5-1
D: TRBD2
J: TRBJ2-1
DNA: TGCGCCAGCAGCTTGGTGCTAGCGGAGTACAATGAGCAGTTCTTC
CDR3: CASSLVLAEYNEQFF

size: NA
V: TRBV11-3
D: NA
J: TRBJ2-3
DNA: TGTGCCAGCAGCTTACAGAGTGCGGGCCCGGAAACGCAGTATTTT
CDR3: CASSLQSAGPETQYF

size: many
V: TRBV12-5
D: NA
J: TRBJ1-1
DNA: TGTGCTAGTGGTTCTAACAGATATGAAGCTTTCTTT
CDR3: CASGSNRYEAFF

size: many
V: TRBV7-9
D: TRBD1
J: TRBJ2-7
DNA: TGTGCCAGCAGCTTAGGCAGGGGGCGACCCGATTACGAGCAGTACTTC
CDR3: CASSLGRGRPDYEQYF

size: few
V: TRBV13
D: NA
J: TRBJ2-7
DNA: TGTGCCAGCAGCCTTCGGAACCTCTACGAGCAGTACTTC
CDR3: CASSLRNLYEQYF

size: NA
V: TRBV5-6
D: NA
J: TRBJ2-1
DNA: TGTGCCAGCAGCTTGGATCCGGGAGAGGGGTCCGAGCAGTTCTTC
CDR3: CASSLDPGEGSEQFF